This T cell receptor beta chain was captured by sequencing in a study of T-cell reconstitution after alpha-beta-depleted transplantation in children. Unique molecular identifiers were used to barcode this TCRbeta library. MiXCR, applied by TCRdb to the PCR reads, yields one record per CDR3 protein. The repertoire holds 600,000 to 700,000 distinct CDR3 sequences, with approximately 15% as singletons. V was cut by 1 base and J by 2 bases, with 13 bases left in between. Germline CDR1 and CDR2: SGHTA and FQGNSA. The CDR3 runs to 16 residues. This clonotype has at least ten counts. The sample in question was PBMCs from the stem cell graft donor, obtained from the stem cell graft. The clonotype originates from a human donor who donated a stem cell graft to a child with acute myeloid leukemia. The chain links TRBV7-2 to TRBJ2-3, with D unresolved. CDR3 sequence: CASSLDRASFTDTQYF. CDR3 DNA sequence: TGTGCCAGCAGCTTAGATCGGGCATCCTTCACAGATACGCAGTATTTT.